This TCR beta chain was profiled in a study of blood T cell repertoires in COVID-19. As for the study in general: Acute-phase and convalescent COVID-19 samples originated in the United States, Italy and Spain. In each case, the material was cDNA or gDNA derived from T cells, B-cell-depleted T cells, or PBMCs.

In the source study's methods: Reference gene primer amplification gave estimated nucleated cell counts. Here immunoSEQ multiplex PCR was the method, and the copy in TCRdb shows in-frame clones only, minus some. The V and J calls and clone size were taken over from that table, and D and trimming were inferred from the DNA. The sample carries 250,000 to 350,000 clones, about 91% recorded once. The CDR3 covers 13 residues. Germline V gives CDR1 LNHDA, CDR2 SQIVND (reference sequence). The ends were cut back, 3 bases at V and 6 bases at J, with 9 bases in the middle. The source of this sequence is a woman younger than 45 who had recovered from COVID-19. The sample consisted of peripheral blood. The chain employs TRBV19 and TRBJ1-5; possible D gene TRBD1, 5 bases. The CDR3 coding sequence is TGTGCCAGTAGTATCAGGGATCCTCAGCCCCAGCATTTT. As protein: CASSIRDPQPQHF.